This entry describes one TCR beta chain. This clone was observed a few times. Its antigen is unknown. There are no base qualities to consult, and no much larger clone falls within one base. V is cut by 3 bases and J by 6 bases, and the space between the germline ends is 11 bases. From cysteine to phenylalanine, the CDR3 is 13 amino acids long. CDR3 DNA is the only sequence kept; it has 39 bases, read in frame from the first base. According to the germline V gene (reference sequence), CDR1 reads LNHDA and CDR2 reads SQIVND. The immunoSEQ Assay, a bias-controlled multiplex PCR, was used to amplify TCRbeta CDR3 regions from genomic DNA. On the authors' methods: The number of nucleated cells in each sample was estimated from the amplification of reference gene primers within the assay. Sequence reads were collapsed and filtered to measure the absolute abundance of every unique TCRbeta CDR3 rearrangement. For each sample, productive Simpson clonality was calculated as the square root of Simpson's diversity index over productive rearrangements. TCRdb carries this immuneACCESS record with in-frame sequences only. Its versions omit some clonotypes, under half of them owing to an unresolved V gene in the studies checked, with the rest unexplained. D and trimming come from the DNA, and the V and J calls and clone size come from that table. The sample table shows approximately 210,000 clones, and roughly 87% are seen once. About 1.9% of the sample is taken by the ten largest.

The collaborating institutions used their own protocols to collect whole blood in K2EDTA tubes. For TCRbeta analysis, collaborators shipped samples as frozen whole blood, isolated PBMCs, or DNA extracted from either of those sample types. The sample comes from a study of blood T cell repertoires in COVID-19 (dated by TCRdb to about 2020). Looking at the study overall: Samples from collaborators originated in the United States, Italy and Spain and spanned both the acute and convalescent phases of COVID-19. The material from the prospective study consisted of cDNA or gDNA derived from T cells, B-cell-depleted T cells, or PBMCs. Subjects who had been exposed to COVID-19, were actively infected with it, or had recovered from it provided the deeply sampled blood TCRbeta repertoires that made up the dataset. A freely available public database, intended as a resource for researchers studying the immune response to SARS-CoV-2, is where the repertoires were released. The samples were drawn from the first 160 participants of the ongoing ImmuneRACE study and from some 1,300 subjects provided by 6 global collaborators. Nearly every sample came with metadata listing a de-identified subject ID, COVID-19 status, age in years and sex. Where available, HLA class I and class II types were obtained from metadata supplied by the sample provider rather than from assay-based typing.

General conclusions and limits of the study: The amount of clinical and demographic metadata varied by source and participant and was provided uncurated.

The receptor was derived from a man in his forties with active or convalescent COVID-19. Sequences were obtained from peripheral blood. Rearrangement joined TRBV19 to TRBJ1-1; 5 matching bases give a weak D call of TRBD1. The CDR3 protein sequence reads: CASSIRGRSEAFF. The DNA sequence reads TGTGCCAGTAGTATTCGGGGGAGGTCTGAAGCTTTCTTT.